These 15 T cell receptor beta chains were all obtained from the same sample, sequenced in a study of shared clonotypes between healthy human individuals. Sequenced by immunoSEQ multiplex PCR; TCRdb stores in-frame clones only, minus some. The table has roughly 760,000 clones, over 65% seen once. Sample: memory CD4+ T cells sorted from blood. Noted subset: CD45RA-negative fraction. The source is a woman in her thirties in good health.

The genes are TRBV7-9 and TRBJ2-5; no clear D. The germline V gene encodes CDR1 SEHNR and CDR2 FQNEAQ (reference sequence). CDR3 length equals 13 residues. Trimming shortened V by 5 bases and J by 5 bases, and 12 bases separated the two germline ends. The CDR3 region has the DNA TGTGCCAGCAGCATTAGGGTTGGCGAGACCCAGTACTTC. It translates to CASSIRVGETQYF. Based on the CDR3 plus reference TRBV7-9 and TRBJ2-5, the full variable domain is DTGVSQNPRHKITKRGQNVTFRCDPISEHNRLYWYRQTLGQGPEFLTYFQNEAQLEKSRLLSDRFSAERPKGSFSTLEIQRTEQGDSAMYLCASSIRVGETQYFGPGTRLLVL.

The chain employs TRBV28 and TRBJ2-7, with a tentative D call TRBD1 (8 bases). This CDR3 comprises 14 residues. Germline V CDR1 and CDR2: MDHEN, SYDVKM. Trimming took off 8 bases at V and 6 bases at J, with 20 bases between the two ends. In DNA form, the CDR3 reads TGTGCCAGCCGTTGGGAGGGCAGGGGGCGCGAGCAGTACTTC. It is translated as CASRWEGRGREQYF.

The chain is built from TRBV5-4 and TRBJ2-3; the match to TRBD2 covers 12 bases. CDR3 length equals 15 residues. Trimming at V came to 5 bases and at J to 5 bases, leaving 6 bases not matched to a gene. Looked up from germline, CDR1 is SGHNT and CDR2 is YYREEE (reference sequence). The CDR3 is CASRTSGSGLDTQYF. The CDR3 nucleotides read TGTGCCAGCAGGACTAGCGGGAGTGGGTTAGATACGCAGTATTTT.

This clone was detected a few times. The V call is TRBV4-1, the J call TRBJ2-3; 11 positions agree with TRBD1. The J segment lost 4 bases and the V segment lost 3 bases, leaving 3 bases of the junction unmatched. This CDR3 has 15 amino acids. Looked up from germline, CDR1 is MGHRA and CDR2 is YSYEKL. The CDR3 bases are TGCGCCAGCAGCCAGGGACAGGGGGAACCAGATACGCAGTATTTT. It encodes CASSQGQGEPDTQYF.

The chain combines TRBV2 with TRBJ2-1, with 8 nucleotides matching TRBD2. The V and J ends lost 10 bases and 5 bases, in that order; junction bases with no gene match: 10. The CDR3 covers 14 residues. Germline V gives CDR1 SNHLY, CDR2 FYNNEI. CDR3: CANNPGTRDNEQFF. The CDR3 DNA reads TGTGCCAACAATCCCGGGACTAGAGACAATGAGCAGTTCTTC.

V and J are TRBV19 and TRBJ2-7; D gene unclear. The CDR3 is made up of 13 amino acids. Trimming pared 5 bases from V and 3 bases from J, leaving 11 bases between. Germline V gene data show CDR1 as LNHDA and CDR2 as SQIVND (reference sequence). DNA for the CDR3: TGTGCCAGTAGTGAGCCGCCTGGCTACGAGCAGTACTTC. Translating it yields CASSEPPGYEQYF.

The chain recombines TRBV28 with TRBJ1-4; D gene unclear. Trimming stripped 2 bases from V and 8 bases from J, with 12 bases between. CDR1 and CDR2 from the germline V gene are MDHEN and SYDVKM. This CDR3 is 14 amino acids long. The CDR3: CASSLPSAVEKLFF. CDR3 bases: TGTGCCAGCAGTTTACCCTCGGCAGTCGAAAAACTGTTTTTT.

The rearrangement uses TRBV11-2 and TRBJ2-5; the D gene is possibly TRBD2 (5 bases). Germline lookup yields CDR1 SGHAT and CDR2 FQNNGV. CDR3 size: 17 residues. The V gene lost 4 bases and the J gene lost 3 bases, with 21 bases spanning the gap. Here the CDR3 reads CASSSPLSPSSKETQYF. The CDR3 DNA is TGTGCCAGCAGCTCACCCCTTTCGCCTAGCAGTAAAGAGACCCAGTACTTC.

The chain uses TRBV27 and TRBJ2-2; no definite D call. Germline loops: CDR1 MNHEY, CDR2 SMNVEV (reference sequence). V lost 3 bases, J lost 3 bases, and 11 bases lay in between. This CDR3 is 15 amino acids long. The CDR3 here is CASSFGRPDTGELFF. CDR3 nucleotide sequence: TGTGCCAGCAGTTTTGGACGGCCCGACACCGGGGAGCTGTTTTTT.

V and J are TRBV12-5 and TRBJ2-1; D not certain. Germline values: CDR1 LGHNT, CDR2 FRNRAP. CDR3 length equals 16 residues. V was pared by 1 base and J by 8 bases, with 18 bases between. The CDR3 region is CASGLGRQFLGYEQFF. The CDR3 coding sequence is TGTGCTAGTGGTTTGGGAAGACAATTTTTGGGTTATGAGCAGTTCTTC. Using reference TRBV12-5 and TRBJ2-1 for the parts outside the CDR3, the full variable domain is DARVTQTPRHKVTEMGQEVTMRCQPILGHNTVFWYRQTMMQGLELLAYFRNRAPLDDSGMPKDRFSAEMPDATLATLKIQPSEPRDSAVYFCASGLGRQFLGYEQFFGPGTRLTVL.

The V gene is TRBV6-5, the J gene TRBJ1-1; D might be TRBD1 (5 bases). The V end was cut by 4 bases, the J end by 0 bases, with 12 bases between. The CDR3 loop spans 15 amino acids. Germline loops: CDR1 MNHEY, CDR2 SVGAGI. The CDR3 reads CASSSQAFMNTEAFF. In DNA form, the CDR3 reads TGTGCCAGCAGTTCACAGGCATTCATGAACACTGAAGCTTTCTTT.

The chain recombines TRBV14 with TRBJ2-4; tentative D call: TRBD1 (6 bases). Between the trimmed V and J ends, which lost 1 base and 1 base, there was a span of 17 bases. There are 18 residues in the CDR3. Germline values: CDR1 SGHDN, CDR2 FVKESK. The DNA for the CDR3 is TGTGCCAGCAGCCAAGGAATTTCGCAGGGGCACGCCAAAAACATTCAGTACTTC. Amino acid sequence: CASSQGISQGHAKNIQYF.

This sequence joins TRBV7-9 and TRBJ2-5; possibly TRBD2 for D (6 bases). With 2 bases removed from V and 2 bases from J, the gap between germline ends came to 9 bases. This CDR3 is built from 14 residues. From germline, CDR1 is SEHNR and CDR2 FQNEAQ (reference sequence). DNA of the CDR3: TGTGCCAGCAGCTTATCCGGGGGTCAAGAGACCCAGTACTTC. This sequence encodes CASSLSGGQETQYF.

The rearrangement links TRBV4-1 to TRBJ1-1; a possible D gene is TRBD1 (6 bases). Germline-derived CDR1 and CDR2 are MGHRA and YSYEKL. V was trimmed by 2 bases and J by 0 bases, leaving 16 bases between them. This CDR3 is 17 amino acids long. CDR3 coding DNA: TGCGCCAGCAGCCAAACAGGGCGCTCCCTAATGAACACTGAAGCTTTCTTT. As protein: CASSQTGRSLMNTEAFF.

The rearrangement joins TRBV19 to TRBJ2-3; TRBD1 matches at 7 bases. CDR1 is LNHDA and CDR2 is SQIVND in the germline V gene (reference sequence). CDR3 length equals 15 residues. J gave up 6 bases and V 6 bases, and 12 bases lay outside the gene matches. CDR3 nucleotide sequence: TGTGCCAGTAGCCCCAAGGGGGCAGGCCCGGATACGCAGTATTTT. It translates to CASSPKGAGPDTQYF.